The 31 T cell receptor beta chains below come from one sample, sequenced in a study of blood T cell repertoires in COVID-19. Sequencing used immunoSEQ multiplex PCR; TCRdb keeps in-frame clones, though not all of them. The table includes 30,000 to 40,000 clones, around 85% detected once. Source material: peripheral blood. These receptor sequences come from an elderly woman with active or convalescent COVID-19.

The chain employs TRBV25-1 and TRBJ2-5, with 7 nucleotides matching TRBD1. The germline V gene encodes CDR1 MGHDK and CDR2 SYGVNS. The CDR3 loop spans 13 amino acids. The V and J ends lost 6 bases and 5 bases, in that order; junction bases with no gene match: 6. The CDR3 DNA is TGTGCCAGCAGGCTAGGGGGCGGGGAGACCCAGTACTTC. Translation: CASRLGGGETQYF.

The chain links TRBV11-1 to TRBJ1-1; D remains unclear. Trimming shortened V by 1 base and J by 2 bases, and 8 bases separated the two germline ends. Germline V gives CDR1 SGHAT, CDR2 FQDESV (reference sequence). CDR3 length: 14 residues. The CDR3 loop reads CASSLGAENTEAFF. The DNA for the CDR3 is TGTGCCAGCAGCTTAGGGGCAGAAAACACTGAAGCTTTCTTT.

The V and J genes are TRBV28 and TRBJ2-3, with D perhaps TRBD2 (5 bases). Germline V gene lookup returns CDR1 MDHEN and CDR2 SYDVKM. The CDR3 consists of 14 residues. Trimming stripped 7 bases from V and 0 bases from J, with 11 bases between. The CDR3 here is CASKLGGSTDTQYF. CDR3 sequence (DNA): TGTGCCAGCAAACTAGGCGGGAGCACAGATACGCAGTATTTT.

This clone was observed once. The rearrangement uses TRBV6-4 and TRBJ2-3; the match to TRBD2 covers 8 bases. The junction had 5 bases not matched to a gene; V was cut back by 4 bases and J by 5 bases. The CDR3 is 14 residues long. Germline CDR1 MRHNA, CDR2 SNTAGT. The CDR3 nucleotides read TGTGCCAGCAGTGCGAGCGGGAGACAAGATACGCAGTATTTT. Translating it yields CASSASGRQDTQYF.

This CDR3 reads CASSLVQTTNEKLFF. In nucleotides, the CDR3 is TGTGCCAGCAGCTTGGTACAGACAACTAATGAAAAACTGTTTTTT. The rearrangement links TRBV5-5 to TRBJ1-4; D is unclear. The CDR3 is 15 amino acids. Trimming shortened V by 0 bases and J by 0 bases, and 6 bases separated the two germline ends. The germline V gene encodes CDR1 SGHKS and CDR2 YYEKEE (reference sequence).

The chain uses TRBV5-1 and TRBJ1-4; 8 bases are shared with TRBD1. Germline V gives CDR1 SGHRS, CDR2 YFSETQ. Losses at the gene ends were 2 bases for V and 3 bases for J; bases not matched to a gene: 3. The CDR3 is 15 amino acids. The CDR3 nucleotides read TGCGCCAGCAGCTTCGGACAGGGCTCTAATGAAAAACTGTTTTTT. Amino acid sequence: CASSFGQGSNEKLFF. Based on the CDR3 plus reference TRBV5-1 and TRBJ1-4, the full variable domain is KAGVTQTPRYLIKTRGQQVTLSCSPISGHRSVSWYQQTPGQGLQFLFEYFSETQRNKGNFPGRFSGRQFSNSRSEMNVSTLELGDSALYLCASSFGQGSNEKLFFGSGTQLSVL.

The V call is TRBV6-6, the J call TRBJ2-5; TRBD2 matches 14 bases. The CDR3 runs to 19 residues. J lost 4 bases, V lost 5 bases, and 15 bases had no gene match. In germline, CDR1 is MNHNY, CDR2 SVGAGI (reference sequence). In DNA form, the CDR3 reads TGTGCCAGCAGTCCCTCCGGGACAGGGACTAGCGGGAGAGGAGAGACCCAGTACTTC. Translated, it gives CASSPSGTGTSGRGETQYF.

The genes are TRBV5-5 and TRBJ2-2; possibly TRBD2 for D (5 bases). CDR3 size: 13 residues. Deletions cut 3 bases from V and 8 bases from J, with 11 bases between. Germline assignment: CDR1 SGHKS and CDR2 YYEKEE (reference sequence). In DNA, the CDR3 is TGTGCCAGCAGCTCCGAGGGCGTTGGGGAGCTGTTTTTT. This encodes CASSSEGVGELFF. Supplemented by reference TRBV5-5 and TRBJ2-2, the full variable domain reads DAGVTQSPTHLIKTRGQQVTLRCSPISGHKSVSWYQQVLGQGPQFIFQYYEKEERGRGNFPDRFSARQFPNYSSELNVNALLLGDSALYLCASSSEGVGELFFGEGSRLTVL.

V and J are TRBV18 and TRBJ1-4, with unresolved D. With 4 bases removed from V and 0 bases from J, the gap between germline ends came to 6 bases. CDR1 KGHSH and CDR2 LQKENI come from the germline V gene. The CDR3 extends over 14 amino acids. The CDR3 protein is CASSRGATNEKLFF. The CDR3 coding sequence is TGTGCCAGCTCACGCGGTGCAACTAATGAAAAACTGTTTTTT.

V and J are TRBV5-6 and TRBJ2-7; D unclear. The V end was cut by 0 bases, the J end by 4 bases, with 11 bases between. The CDR3 has 14 residues. Germline V gene sequence: CDR1 SGHDT, CDR2 YYEEEE. CDR3 coding DNA: TGTGCCAGCAGCTTGGGTGGCGGATTTTACGAGCAGTACTTC. This encodes CASSLGGGFYEQYF.

The CDR3 sequence: CASSLGGSNEKLFF. CDR3 sequence (DNA): TGTGCCAGCAGCTTAGGAGGGTCTAATGAAAAACTGTTTTTT. This rearrangement joins TRBV11-2 to TRBJ1-4; no reliable D call. CDR1 is SGHAT, CDR2 FQNNGV, per germline. V dropped 1 base and J dropped 3 bases, with 6 bases sitting between them. CDR3 length equals 14 residues.

CDR3 residues: CASRWEGRTGELFF. The DNA for the CDR3 is TGTGCCAGTCGCTGGGAGGGCCGGACCGGGGAGCTGTTTTTT. The chain links TRBV19 to TRBJ2-2; 7 nucleotides align to TRBD2. Losses at the gene ends were 8 bases for V and 5 bases for J; bases not matched to a gene: 8. The CDR3 consists of 14 residues. Germline V gene lookup returns CDR1 LNHDA and CDR2 SQIVND (reference sequence). Full variable domain (missing parts from reference TRBV19 and TRBJ2-2): DGGITQSPKYLFRKEGQNVTLSCEQNLNHDAMYWYRQDPGQGLRLIYYSQIVNDFQKGDIAEGYSVSREKKESFPLTVTSAQKNPTAFYLCASRWEGRTGELFFGEGSRLTVL.

The V and J genes are TRBV9 and TRBJ2-1; 8 bases are shared with TRBD2. The CDR3 consists of 18 residues. V lost 0 bases to trimming and J lost 2 bases; unmatched junction nucleotides: 10. The germline gives CDR1 SGDLS, CDR2 YYNGEE. CDR3 in DNA: TGTGCCAGCAGCGTAGGTTTAAGCGGGGGCACGACCTACAATGAGCAGTTCTTC. Translating it yields CASSVGLSGGTTYNEQFF. The full variable domain, in which reference TRBV9 and TRBJ2-1 provide the parts outside the CDR3, is DSGVTQTPKHLITATGQRVTLRCSPRSGDLSVYWYQQSLDQGLQFLIQYYNGEERAKGNILERFSAQQFPDLHSELNLSSLELGDSALYFCASSVGLSGGTTYNEQFFGPGTRLTVL.

The V and J genes are TRBV5-5 and TRBJ2-2, with TRBD1 as a possible D gene (6 bases). Trimming removed 1 base at V and 3 bases at J, with 7 bases between. This CDR3 contains 14 residues. Germline loops: CDR1 SGHKS, CDR2 YYEKEE (reference sequence). The CDR3 here is CASSLPGDTGELFF. The CDR3 DNA is TGTGCCAGCAGCTTGCCAGGGGACACCGGGGAGCTGTTTTTT.

The chain recombines TRBV6-5 with TRBJ1-5; TRBD1 aligns across 7 bases. Losses at the gene ends were 8 bases for V and 3 bases for J; bases not matched to a gene: 4. The length of the CDR3 is 13 residues. Germline V gene sequence: CDR1 MNHEY, CDR2 SVGAGI. The CDR3 sequence: CASGGQNNQPQHF. CDR3 coding DNA: TGTGCCAGCGGGGGACAGAACAATCAGCCCCAGCATTTT.

The chain is built from TRBV12-3 or TRBV12-4 and TRBJ2-1; weak D call: TRBD2 (6 bases). CDR3 length: 13 amino acids. Deletions cut 5 bases from V and 9 bases from J, with 14 bases between. The CDR3 loop reads CASSMGGLGEQFF. The DNA of the CDR3 is TGTGCCAGCAGTATGGGGGGTTTGGGTGAGCAGTTCTTC.

CDR3 sequence: CATADAGWETQYF. CDR3 DNA: TGTGCCACCGCCGACGCGGGGTGGGAGACCCAGTACTTC. The chain uses TRBV24-1 and TRBJ2-5; possible D gene TRBD2, 6 bases. CDR1 and CDR2 from the germline V gene are KGHDR and SFDVKD. The CDR3 is 13 amino acids. V was cut by 9 bases and J by 5 bases, with 15 bases left in between.

This clone was counted a single time. The genes are TRBV9 and TRBJ1-3; no firm D call. Trimming cost V 4 bases and J 4 bases, with 15 bases left between them. Germline V gene sequence: CDR1 SGDLS, CDR2 YYNGEE. CDR3 length: 15 amino acids. CDR3 sequence (DNA): TGTGCCAGCAGCCCCGGGAGGGCCCTCGGAAACACCATATATTTT. Residues: CASSPGRALGNTIYF.

The chain uses TRBV5-4 and TRBJ1-4; perhaps TRBD1 as D (6 bases). Germline V gene sequence: CDR1 SGHNT, CDR2 YYREEE (reference sequence). The CDR3 consists of 15 residues. V was cut by 1 base and J by 2 bases, with 9 bases left in between. CDR3 coding DNA: TGTGCCAGCAGCTTGTCCACAGGGACTAATGAAAAACTGTTTTTT. As protein: CASSLSTGTNEKLFF. The full variable domain, completed using reference TRBV5-4 and TRBJ1-4, is ETGVTQSPTHLIKTRGQQVTLRCSSQSGHNTVSWYQQALGQGPQFIFQYYREEENGRGNFPPRFSGLQFPNYSSELNVNALELDDSALYLCASSLSTGTNEKLFFGSGTQLSVL.

The CDR3 loop is CASSLARQPPVYNEQFF. The CDR3 DNA is TGTGCCAGCAGCTTAGCCCGACAGCCTCCCGTATACAATGAGCAGTTCTTC. V and J are TRBV11-2 and TRBJ2-1; D is perhaps TRBD1 (5 bases). V was trimmed by 1 base and J by 4 bases, leaving 17 bases between them. The CDR3 sequence is 17 residues long. The germline V gene has CDR1 SGHAT and CDR2 FQNNGV.

This clone was seen a handful of times. V and J are TRBV4-2 and TRBJ2-3; the match to TRBD2 covers 9 bases. Germline values: CDR1 LGHNA, CDR2 YNFKEQ. This CDR3 spans 17 amino acids. Germline trimming cut 4 bases from V and 5 bases from J; bases unmatched to any gene: 13. The CDR3 nucleotides read TGTGCCAGCAGCCCCTGGGGGGAGCGGGAGGTCCTAGATACGCAGTATTTT. This codes for CASSPWGEREVLDTQYF.

The chain uses TRBV9 and TRBJ2-2; TRBD1 aligns across 8 bases. The CDR3 is 16 residues long. J lost 0 bases, V lost 3 bases, and 4 bases had no gene match. CDR1 is SGDLS and CDR2 is YYNGEE in the germline V gene. CDR3 region: CASSGGQDANTGELFF. The CDR3, as DNA: TGTGCCAGCAGCGGGGGACAGGACGCGAACACCGGGGAGCTGTTTTTT.

V and J are TRBV10-3 and TRBJ2-2, with D possibly TRBD2 on 5 matching bases. This CDR3 is built from 15 residues. Germline CDR1 reads ENHRY; CDR2 reads SYGVKD. The ends were cut back, 5 bases at V and 3 bases at J, with 13 bases in the middle. The CDR3 bases are TGTGCCATCAGTTCCAGCGGAAGCTACACCGGGGAGCTGTTTTTT. Amino acids: CAISSSGSYTGELFF.

In DNA, the CDR3 is TGTGCCAGCAGTCGGACTAGCGGGATACCGTACAATGAGCAGTTCTTC. Protein: CASSRTSGIPYNEQFF. The J gene is TRBJ2-1, the V gene TRBV2; 12 bases match TRBD2. The CDR3 has 16 residues. The V segment lost 5 bases and the J segment 4 bases; nucleotides outside the gene matches: 6. Per the germline V gene, CDR1 is SNHLY and CDR2 is FYNNEI.

The chain uses TRBV10-1 and TRBJ1-4, with no clear D. Germline assignment: CDR1 WNHNN and CDR2 SYGVQD (reference sequence). V gave up 3 bases and J gave up 3 bases, with 8 bases separating them. CDR3 length: 14 residues. The CDR3 nucleotides are TGCGCCAGCAGTGACCCTCCCCCTAATGAAAAACTGTTTTTT. Translating gives CASSDPPPNEKLFF.

The chain employs TRBV7-9 and TRBJ1-1; D uncertain. Germline values: CDR1 SEHNR, CDR2 FQNEAQ (reference sequence). V was cut by 3 bases and J by 6 bases, with 17 bases left in between. This CDR3 is 15 amino acids long. In DNA, the CDR3 is TGTGCCAGCAGCTTTTCCTTCAGTAATACCGCTGAAGCTTTCTTT. It codes for CASSFSFSNTAEAFF.

The V gene is TRBV5-4, the J gene TRBJ2-1; 8 positions agree with TRBD1. Germline values: CDR1 SGHNT, CDR2 YYREEE (reference sequence). The CDR3 extends over 16 amino acids. J lost 0 bases, V lost 4 bases, and 6 bases had no gene match. The CDR3 protein is CASSEGQARSYNEQFF. DNA of the CDR3: TGTGCCAGCAGCGAGGGACAGGCCCGCTCCTACAATGAGCAGTTCTTC.

This rearrangement joins TRBV7-6 to TRBJ1-5, with D possibly being TRBD1 (6 bases). The V gene's germline CDR1 is SGHVS and CDR2 FNYEAQ. V lost 5 bases and J 6 bases, leaving 11 bases between the germline ends. This CDR3 is 13 amino acids long. The CDR3 sequence is CASSPQGSQPQHF. CDR3 coding DNA: TGTGCCAGCAGCCCCCAGGGGAGTCAGCCCCAGCATTTT.

V gene TRBV2 combines with J gene TRBJ1-2, with D maybe TRBD1 (6 bases). Between the trimmed V and J ends, which lost 4 bases and 1 base, there was a span of 10 bases. CDR3 length: 14 residues. Per germline, CDR1 SNHLY and CDR2 FYNNEI. Here the CDR3 DNA reads TGTGCCAGCAGTGTTGGACAGATTAACTATGGCTACACCTTC. This translates into CASSVGQINYGYTF.

The chain is built from TRBV18 and TRBJ2-3, with D unclear. This CDR3 has 13 residues. The germline V and J ends were trimmed by 0 bases and 6 bases, with 7 bases remaining between them. The germline CDR1 and CDR2 sequences are KGHSH and LQKENI. The CDR3 region has the DNA TGTGCCAGCTCACCACCGGAGCCCGATACGCAGTATTTT. Protein: CASSPPEPDTQYF.

The chain uses TRBV19 and TRBJ1-2; D unclear. The CDR3 loop spans 15 amino acids. Trimming pared 3 bases from V and 2 bases from J, leaving 13 bases between. Germline V gene lookup returns CDR1 LNHDA and CDR2 SQIVND (reference sequence). The CDR3 DNA sequence: TGTGCCAGTAGTATTAAACTAGGCAGCAACTATGGCTACACCTTC. Its translation is CASSIKLGSNYGYTF.